Following are 15 T cell receptor beta chains from one sample sequenced in a study of cytomegalovirus exposure and HLA in healthy donors. 13 Jbeta primers and 60 Vbeta primers were used for the PCR. Here immunoSEQ multiplex PCR was the method, and the copy in TCRdb shows in-frame clones only, minus some. The table shows about 160,000 clones, with 65% to 85% occurring only once. Sequenced: PBMCs. These receptors came from a woman between 35 and 50 years old in good health and CMV-seropositive.

The rearrangement joins TRBV7-7 to TRBJ2-1; 7 bases are a match to TRBD1. Looked up from germline, CDR1 is SSHAT and CDR2 is FNYEAQ (reference sequence). Germline trimming cut 6 bases from V and 7 bases from J; bases unmatched to any gene: 6. The length of the CDR3 is 13 residues. The CDR3 DNA is TGTGCCAGCAGTATACAGGGGTCTAATGAGCAGTTCTTC. Translated: CASSIQGSNEQFF.

V usage is TRBV6-5 and J usage is TRBJ1-1; 8 bases align to TRBD1. The CDR3 sequence is 15 residues long. CDR1 MNHEY and CDR2 SVGAGI come from the germline V gene. V dropped 5 bases and J dropped 1; count of bases not matched to a gene: 6. The CDR3 loop is CASSAWTGSNTEAFF. The CDR3 DNA reads as TGTGCCAGCAGTGCGTGGACAGGGTCGAACACTGAAGCTTTCTTT.

This clone came up a few times. The chain employs TRBV5-1 and TRBJ2-3; D uncertain. CDR1 and CDR2 (germline): SGHRS, YFSETQ. The CDR3 covers 17 residues. V lost 1 base, J lost 1 base, and 16 bases lay in between. This CDR3 is CASSLSSSNSGTDTQYF. The CDR3 coding sequence is TGCGCCAGCAGCTTGAGTAGTTCTAATTCCGGCACAGATACGCAGTATTTT. The variable domain in full, completed from reference TRBV5-1 and TRBJ2-3, reads KAGVTQTPRYLIKTRGQQVTLSCSPISGHRSVSWYQQTPGQGLQFLFEYFSETQRNKGNFPGRFSGRQFSNSRSEMNVSTLELGDSALYLCASSLSSSNSGTDTQYFGPGTRLTVL.

The gene calls are TRBV7-3 and TRBJ2-3; 8 bases map to TRBD2. The germline gives CDR1 SGHTA, CDR2 FQGTGA. After removal of 2 bases from V and 0 bases from J, the junction contained 13 bases not matched to a gene. The CDR3 contains 19 residues. CDR3 nucleotide sequence: TGTGCCAGCAGCTTATTTGCCCTGTCTCGGGGGGGAAGCACAGATACGCAGTATTTT. This encodes CASSLFALSRGGSTDTQYF.

This clone was seen more than once but under ten times. The rearrangement joins TRBV9 to TRBJ2-1; TRBD2 agrees at 13 bases. Germline loops: CDR1 SGDLS, CDR2 YYNGEE. The CDR3 spans 17 residues. V was pared by 4 bases and J by 6 bases, with 10 bases of the junction left unmatched. The CDR3 bases are TGTGCCAGCAGCACCGGGACTAGCGGGGCCCTACGCAATGAGCAGTTCTTC. It is translated as CASSTGTSGALRNEQFF.

V usage is TRBV20-1 and J usage is TRBJ2-7, with 7 bases identical to TRBD1. This CDR3 spans 10 amino acids. Germline CDR1 is DFQATT and CDR2 is SNEGSKA (reference sequence). Trimming cost V 5 bases and J 6 bases; bases outside gene matches: 1. CDR3 sequence: CSAHRGEQYF. Here the CDR3 DNA reads TGCAGTGCTCACAGGGGCGAGCAGTACTTC.

The rearrangement links TRBV7-2 to TRBJ1-4, with TRBD1 as a possible D gene (5 bases). The germline gives CDR1 SGHTA, CDR2 FQGNSA. Between the trimmed V and J ends, which lost 2 bases and 5 bases, there was a span of 15 bases. The length of the CDR3 is 16 residues. Here the CDR3 reads CASSLRGLMGNEKLFF. In DNA form, the CDR3 reads TGTGCCAGCAGCTTAAGGGGACTTATGGGAAATGAAAAACTGTTTTTT.

This rearrangement joins TRBV5-1 to TRBJ2-5, with 7 bases that match TRBD1. Losses at the gene ends were 3 bases for V and 5 bases for J; bases not matched to a gene: 4. The CDR3 is 13 residues long. Germline CDR1 is SGHRS and CDR2 is YFSETQ. CDR3 residues: CASSSGQMETQYF. The DNA for the CDR3 is TGCGCCAGCAGCTCGGGACAGATGGAGACCCAGTACTTC.

The rearrangement links TRBV30 to TRBJ1-1, with unresolved D. Looked up from germline, CDR1 is GTSNPN and CDR2 is SVGIG (reference sequence). Trimming stripped 3 bases from V and 3 bases from J, with 8 bases between. This CDR3 spans 12 amino acids. In DNA, the CDR3 is TGTGCCTGGAGGAGAGTGGACACTGAAGCTTTCTTT. Protein sequence: CAWRRVDTEAFF.

This clone was seen at least ten times. The chain links TRBV18 to TRBJ2-7, with TRBD1 as a possible D gene (6 bases). The germline gives CDR1 KGHSH, CDR2 LQKENI. Trimming removed 3 bases from V and 1 base from J, with 10 bases in between. The CDR3 has 14 residues. Here the CDR3 DNA reads TGTGCCAGCTCACCTCAGGGGTTTTCCTACGAGCAGTACTTC. Translated, it gives CASSPQGFSYEQYF.

The rearrangement links TRBV2 to TRBJ1-6; D ambiguous. Germline V gives CDR1 SNHLY, CDR2 FYNNEI. The V and J ends lost 5 bases and 7 bases respectively, with 15 bases between them. This CDR3 region has 15 residues. CDR3 in amino acids: CASSQNRVENSPLHF. The CDR3 DNA sequence: TGTGCCAGCAGTCAAAACCGGGTCGAAAATTCACCCCTCCACTTT.

This clone was detected only once. V gene TRBV28 combines with J gene TRBJ1-6, with TRBD1 as a possible D gene (5 bases). Trimming removed 3 bases at V and 14 bases at J, with 20 bases between. The CDR3 is made up of 15 amino acids. Germline V gives CDR1 MDHEN, CDR2 SYDVKM. The CDR3 sequence: CASSFNGAGEGALHF. The CDR3 region has the DNA TGTGCCAGCAGTTTTAATGGGGCCGGAGAAGGAGCCCTCCACTTT.

The rearrangement joins TRBV7-9 to TRBJ1-4, with D maybe TRBD1 (5 bases). Per the germline V gene, CDR1 is SEHNR and CDR2 is FQNEAQ (reference sequence). V dropped 1 base and J dropped 5 bases, with 8 bases sitting between them. This CDR3 has 14 amino acids. The CDR3 DNA sequence: TGTGCCAGCAGCTTAGTGGGACTCAATGAAAAACTGTTTTTT. This sequence encodes CASSLVGLNEKLFF.

The chain has TRBV19 and TRBJ1-2; D is unresolved. The CDR3 sequence is 12 residues long. V lost 10 bases and J lost 10, with 19 bases in between. CDR1 LNHDA and CDR2 SQIVND come from the germline V gene (reference sequence). CDR3 in DNA: TGTGCCACCGAAGCACGACCCGAGGTCTACACCTTC. The encoded protein is CATEARPEVYTF.

The V and J genes are TRBV28 and TRBJ2-5; 9 bases match TRBD1. The DNA end is a closer match to TRBJ2-7, so the J assignment may be wrong. Germline lookup yields CDR1 MDHEN and CDR2 SYDVKM. The CDR3 totals 14 residues. CDR3 region: CASCRDRASYEQYF. The CDR3 region has the DNA TGTGCCAGTTGCCGGGACAGGGCCTCCTACGAGCAGTACTTC.